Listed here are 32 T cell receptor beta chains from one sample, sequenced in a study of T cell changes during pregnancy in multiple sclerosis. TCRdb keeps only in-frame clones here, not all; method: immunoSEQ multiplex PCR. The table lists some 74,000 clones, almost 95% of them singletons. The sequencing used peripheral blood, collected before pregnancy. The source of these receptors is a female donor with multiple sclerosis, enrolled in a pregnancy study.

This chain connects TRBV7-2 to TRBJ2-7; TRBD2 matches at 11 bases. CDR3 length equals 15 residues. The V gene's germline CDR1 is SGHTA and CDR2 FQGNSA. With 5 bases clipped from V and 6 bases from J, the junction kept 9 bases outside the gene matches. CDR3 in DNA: TGTGCCAGCAGCCTGCGACTAGCGGGAAGGGTCGAGCAGTACTTC. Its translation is CASSLRLAGRVEQYF.

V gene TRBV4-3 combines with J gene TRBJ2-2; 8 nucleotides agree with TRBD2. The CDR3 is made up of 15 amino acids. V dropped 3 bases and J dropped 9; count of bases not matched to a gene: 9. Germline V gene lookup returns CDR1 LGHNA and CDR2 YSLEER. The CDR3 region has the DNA TGCGCCAGCAGCCACACATTAGCGGGAAGGAGGGAGCTGTTTTTT. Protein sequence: CASSHTLAGRRELFF.

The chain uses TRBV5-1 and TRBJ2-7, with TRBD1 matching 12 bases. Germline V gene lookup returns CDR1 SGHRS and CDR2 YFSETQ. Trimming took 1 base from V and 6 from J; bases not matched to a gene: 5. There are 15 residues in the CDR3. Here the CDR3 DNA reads TGCGCCAGCAGCTTGACGGGGACAGGGGGCTCCGAGCAGTACTTC. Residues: CASSLTGTGGSEQYF.

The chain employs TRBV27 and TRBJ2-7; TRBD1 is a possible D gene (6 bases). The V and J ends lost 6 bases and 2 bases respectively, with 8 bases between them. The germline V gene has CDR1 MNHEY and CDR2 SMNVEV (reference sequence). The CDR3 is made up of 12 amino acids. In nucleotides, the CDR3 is TGTGCCAGCAGGGGGGCGACCTACGAGCAGTACTTC. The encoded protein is CASRGATYEQYF.

In DNA, the CDR3 is TGTGCCAGCAGCTTAACTTCCGTGGCGGGAGCCGCCGGGGAGCTGTTTTTT. The encoded protein is CASSLTSVAGAAGELFF. The genes are TRBV11-3 and TRBJ2-2; 7 nucleotides align to TRBD2. This CDR3 is built from 17 residues. J lost 6 bases, V lost 2 bases, and 12 bases had no gene match. Germline assignment: CDR1 SGHNT and CDR2 YENEEA. Full variable domain (remainder filled in from reference TRBV11-3 and TRBJ2-2): EAGVVQSPRYKIIEKKQPVAFWCNPISGHNTLYWYLQNLGQGPELLIRYENEEAVDDSQLPKDRFSAERLKGVDSTLKIQPAELGDSAVYLCASSLTSVAGAAGELFFGEGSRLTVL.

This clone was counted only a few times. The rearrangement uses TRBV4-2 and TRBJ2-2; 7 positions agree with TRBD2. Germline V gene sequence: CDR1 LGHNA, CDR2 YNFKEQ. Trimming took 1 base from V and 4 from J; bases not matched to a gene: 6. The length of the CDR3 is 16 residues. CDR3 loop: CASSQAAGDVTGELFF. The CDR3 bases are TGTGCCAGCAGCCAAGCGGCGGGAGACGTCACCGGGGAGCTGTTTTTT.

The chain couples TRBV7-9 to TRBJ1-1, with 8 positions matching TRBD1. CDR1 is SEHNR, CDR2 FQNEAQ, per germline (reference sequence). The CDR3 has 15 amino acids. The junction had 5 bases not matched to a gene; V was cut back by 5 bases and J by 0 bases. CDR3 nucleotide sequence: TGTGCCAGCAGCCGGGACAGGCGAATGAACACTGAAGCTTTCTTT. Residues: CASSRDRRMNTEAFF.

CDR3 residues: CASSQDRGPPNYGYTF. CDR3 nucleotides: TGCGCCAGCAGCCAGGACAGGGGGCCACCTAACTATGGCTACACCTTC. The genes are TRBV4-3 and TRBJ1-2, with TRBD1 matching over 11 bases. The CDR3 spans 16 residues. Looked up from germline, CDR1 is LGHNA and CDR2 is YSLEER. Trimming at V came to 3 bases and at J to 0 bases, leaving 3 bases not matched to a gene.

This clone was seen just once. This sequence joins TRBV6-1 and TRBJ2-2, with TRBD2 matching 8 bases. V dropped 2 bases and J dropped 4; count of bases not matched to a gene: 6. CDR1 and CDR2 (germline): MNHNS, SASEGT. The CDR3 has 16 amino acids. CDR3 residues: CASSEYLAGVTGELFF. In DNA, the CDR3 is TGTGCCAGCAGTGAATACCTAGCGGGCGTCACCGGGGAGCTGTTTTTT.

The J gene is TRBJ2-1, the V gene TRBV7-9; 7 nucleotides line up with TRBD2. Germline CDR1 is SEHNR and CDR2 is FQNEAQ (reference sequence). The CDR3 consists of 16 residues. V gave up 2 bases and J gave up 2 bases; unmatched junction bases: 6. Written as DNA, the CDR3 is TGTGCCAGCAGCTTACGAATAGGACTAGCCTACAATGAGCAGTTCTTC. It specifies CASSLRIGLAYNEQFF.

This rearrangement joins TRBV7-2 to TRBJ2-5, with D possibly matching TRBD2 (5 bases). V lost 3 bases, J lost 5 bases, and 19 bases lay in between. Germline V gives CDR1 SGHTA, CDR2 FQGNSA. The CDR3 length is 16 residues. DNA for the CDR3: TGTGCCAGCAGCTTGTCTAGCTCACTGAGGAAGGAGACCCAGTACTTC. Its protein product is CASSLSSSLRKETQYF.

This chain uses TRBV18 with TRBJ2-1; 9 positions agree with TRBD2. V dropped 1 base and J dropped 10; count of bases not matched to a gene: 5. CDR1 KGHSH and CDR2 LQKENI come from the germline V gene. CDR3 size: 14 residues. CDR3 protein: CASSPQGGRVEQFF. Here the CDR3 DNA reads TGTGCCAGCTCACCACAGGGCGGGAGGGTCGAGCAGTTCTTC.

The CDR3 DNA is TGTGCTAGCCACGGAGTAGATAACTATGGCTACACCTTC. Its translation is CASHGVDNYGYTF. V usage is TRBV12-5 and J usage is TRBJ1-2; no firm D call. The CDR3 runs to 13 residues. Per the germline V gene, CDR1 is LGHNT and CDR2 is FRNRAP. V lost 9 bases to trimming and J lost 1 base, with 12 bases between them.

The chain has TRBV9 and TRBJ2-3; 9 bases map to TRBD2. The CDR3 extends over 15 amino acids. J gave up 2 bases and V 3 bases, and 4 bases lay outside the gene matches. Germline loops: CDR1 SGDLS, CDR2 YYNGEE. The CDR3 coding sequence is TGTGCCAGCAGCGCCCGACTAGCGGCCACAGATACGCAGTATTTT. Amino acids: CASSARLAATDTQYF. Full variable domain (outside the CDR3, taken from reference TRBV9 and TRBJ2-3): DSGVTQTPKHLITATGQRVTLRCSPRSGDLSVYWYQQSLDQGLQFLIQYYNGEERAKGNILERFSAQQFPDLHSELNLSSLELGDSALYFCASSARLAATDTQYFGPGTRLTVL.

CDR3 region: CASSTGTSVRDEQFF. CDR3 sequence (DNA): TGTGCCAGCAGTACCGGGACTAGCGTAAGAGATGAGCAGTTCTTC. This chain uses TRBV2 with TRBJ2-1, with 10 bases aligning to TRBD2. The CDR3 contains 15 residues. The V gene end was trimmed by 5 bases and the J gene end by 8 bases; junction bases not matched to a gene: 9. Germline CDR1 reads SNHLY; CDR2 reads FYNNEI.

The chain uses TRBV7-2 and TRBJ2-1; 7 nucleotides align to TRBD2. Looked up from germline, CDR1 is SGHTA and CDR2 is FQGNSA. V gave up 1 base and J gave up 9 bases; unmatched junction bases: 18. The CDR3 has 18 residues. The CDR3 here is CASSLGRARLAVEGEQFF. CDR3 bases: TGTGCCAGCAGCTTAGGGAGGGCTCGGCTAGCGGTGGAAGGTGAGCAGTTCTTC.

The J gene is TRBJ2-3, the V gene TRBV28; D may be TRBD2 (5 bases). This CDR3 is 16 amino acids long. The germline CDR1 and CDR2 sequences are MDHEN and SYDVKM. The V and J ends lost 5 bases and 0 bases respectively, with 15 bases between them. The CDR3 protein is CASSNRGPESTDTQYF. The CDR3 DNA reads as TGTGCCAGCAGTAACCGGGGTCCTGAGAGCACAGATACGCAGTATTTT.

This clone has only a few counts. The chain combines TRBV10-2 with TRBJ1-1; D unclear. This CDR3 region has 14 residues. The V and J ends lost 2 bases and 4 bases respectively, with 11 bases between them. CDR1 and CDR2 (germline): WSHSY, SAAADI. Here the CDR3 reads CASSEIEGSTEAFF. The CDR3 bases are TGCGCCAGCAGTGAGATAGAGGGATCCACTGAAGCTTTCTTT.

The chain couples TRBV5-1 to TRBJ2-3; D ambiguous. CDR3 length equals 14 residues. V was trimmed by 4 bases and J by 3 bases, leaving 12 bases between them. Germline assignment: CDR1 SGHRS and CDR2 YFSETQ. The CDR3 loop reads CASSQMMVTDTQYF. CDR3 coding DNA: TGCGCCAGCAGCCAGATGATGGTGACAGATACGCAGTATTTT.

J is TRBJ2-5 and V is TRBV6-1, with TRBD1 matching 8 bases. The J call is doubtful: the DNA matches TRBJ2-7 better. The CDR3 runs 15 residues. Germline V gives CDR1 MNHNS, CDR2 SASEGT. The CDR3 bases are TGTGCCAGCAGGGCGGGACAGGCTGGAACGTCCGAGCAGTACTTC. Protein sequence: CASRAGQAGTSEQYF.

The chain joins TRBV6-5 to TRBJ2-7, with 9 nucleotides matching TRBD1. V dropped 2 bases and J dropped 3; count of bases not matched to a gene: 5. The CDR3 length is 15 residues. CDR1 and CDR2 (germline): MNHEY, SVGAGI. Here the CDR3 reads CASSYGGTGSYEQYF. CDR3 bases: TGTGCCAGCAGTTACGGGGGGACAGGGAGCTACGAGCAGTACTTC.

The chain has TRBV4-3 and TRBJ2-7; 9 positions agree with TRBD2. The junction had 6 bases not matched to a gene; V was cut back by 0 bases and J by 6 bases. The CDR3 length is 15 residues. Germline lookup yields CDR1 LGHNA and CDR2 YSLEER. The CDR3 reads CASSQDLAGTSEQYF. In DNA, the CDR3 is TGCGCCAGCAGCCAAGACCTAGCGGGAACCAGCGAGCAGTACTTC.

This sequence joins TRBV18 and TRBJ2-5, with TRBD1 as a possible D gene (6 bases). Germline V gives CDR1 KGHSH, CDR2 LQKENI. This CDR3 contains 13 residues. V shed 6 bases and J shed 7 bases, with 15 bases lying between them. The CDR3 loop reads CASSPGLTGTQYF. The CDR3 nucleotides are TGTGCCAGCTCCCCGGGTTTGACAGGGACCCAGTACTTC.

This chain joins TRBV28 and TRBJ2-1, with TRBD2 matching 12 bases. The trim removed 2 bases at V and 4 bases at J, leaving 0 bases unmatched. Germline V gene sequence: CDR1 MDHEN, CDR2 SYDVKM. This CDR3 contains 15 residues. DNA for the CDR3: TGTGCCAGCAGTTTAGGGACTAGCGGGTACAATGAGCAGTTCTTC. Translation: CASSLGTSGYNEQFF.

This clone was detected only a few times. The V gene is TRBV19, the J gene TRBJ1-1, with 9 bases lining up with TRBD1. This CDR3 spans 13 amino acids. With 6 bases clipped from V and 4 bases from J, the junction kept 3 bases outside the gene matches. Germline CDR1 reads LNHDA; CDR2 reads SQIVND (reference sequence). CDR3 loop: CASRRQGGTEAFF. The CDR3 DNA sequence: TGTGCCAGTAGAAGACAGGGGGGCACTGAAGCTTTCTTT.

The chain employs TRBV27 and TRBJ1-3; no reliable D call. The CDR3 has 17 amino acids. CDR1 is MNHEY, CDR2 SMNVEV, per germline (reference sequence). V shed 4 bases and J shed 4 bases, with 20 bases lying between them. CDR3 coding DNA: TGTGCCAGCAGTTCCACAACTGCCGGGGTGACAGGAAACACCATATATTTT. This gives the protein CASSSTTAGVTGNTIYF.

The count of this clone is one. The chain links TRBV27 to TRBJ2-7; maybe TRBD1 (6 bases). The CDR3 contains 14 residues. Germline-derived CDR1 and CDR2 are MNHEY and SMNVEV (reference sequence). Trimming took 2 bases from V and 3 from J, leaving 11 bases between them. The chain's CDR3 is CASSLQGSNYEQYF. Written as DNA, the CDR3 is TGTGCCAGCAGTTTACAGGGGTCTAACTACGAGCAGTACTTC.

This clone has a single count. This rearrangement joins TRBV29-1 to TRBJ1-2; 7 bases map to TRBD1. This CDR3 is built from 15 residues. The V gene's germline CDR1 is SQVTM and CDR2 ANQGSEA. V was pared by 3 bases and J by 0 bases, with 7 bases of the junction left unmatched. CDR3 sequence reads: CSVDHSGQSNYGYTF. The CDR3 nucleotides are TGCAGCGTTGACCATTCGGGACAGTCTAACTATGGCTACACCTTC.

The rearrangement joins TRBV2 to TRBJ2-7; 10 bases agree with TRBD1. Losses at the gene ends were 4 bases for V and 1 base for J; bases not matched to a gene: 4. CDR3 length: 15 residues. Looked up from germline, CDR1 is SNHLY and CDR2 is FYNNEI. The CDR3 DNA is TGTGCCAGCAGTGGAGGGACAGGGGCGTCCTACGAGCAGTACTTC. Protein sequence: CASSGGTGASYEQYF.

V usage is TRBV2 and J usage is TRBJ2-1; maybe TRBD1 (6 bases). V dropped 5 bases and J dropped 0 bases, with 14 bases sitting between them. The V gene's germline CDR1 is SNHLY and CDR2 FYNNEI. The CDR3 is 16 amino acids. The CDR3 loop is CASSTLQGSSYNEQFF. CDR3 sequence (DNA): TGTGCCAGCAGTACCCTACAGGGAAGCTCCTACAATGAGCAGTTCTTC. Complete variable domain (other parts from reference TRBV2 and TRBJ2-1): EPEVTQTPSHQVTQMGQEVILRCVPISNHLYFYWYRQILGQKVEFLVSFYNNEISEKSEIFDDQFSVERPDGSNFTLKIRSTKLEDSAMYFCASSTLQGSSYNEQFFGPGTRLTVL.

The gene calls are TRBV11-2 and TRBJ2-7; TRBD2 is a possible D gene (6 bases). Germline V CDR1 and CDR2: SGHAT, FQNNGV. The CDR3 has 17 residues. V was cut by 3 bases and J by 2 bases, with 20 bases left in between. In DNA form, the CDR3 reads TGTGCCAGCAGCTTGGGCGGGGCGGCAGTTCCCACCTACGAGCAGTACTTC. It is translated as CASSLGGAAVPTYEQYF.

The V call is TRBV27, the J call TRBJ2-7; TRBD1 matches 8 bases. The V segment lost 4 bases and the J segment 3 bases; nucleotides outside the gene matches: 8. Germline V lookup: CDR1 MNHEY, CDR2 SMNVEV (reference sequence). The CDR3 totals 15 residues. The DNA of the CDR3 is TGTGCCAGCAGTTCGAGCTATGACAGGGGCTACGAGCAGTACTTC. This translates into CASSSSYDRGYEQYF.